This T cell receptor beta chain was recorded in a study of T-cell reconstitution after alpha-beta-depleted transplantation in children. Molecular barcoding with unique molecular identifiers was used for the TCRbeta library. TCRdb independently ran MiXCR on the PCR reads; one entry per CDR3 protein. The profile shows some 120,000 distinct CDR3 sequences, about 21% of them singletons. This clonotype was detected many times. Its antigen is unknown. Findings and caveats of the study: One year post-transplant, T-cell counts and diversity were largely derived from T cells produced anew. Reportedly, only several hundred clones from non-depleted graft cells drove alpha-beta T-cell counts at about two months.

Trimming shortened V by 3 bases and J by 7 bases, and 13 bases separated the two germline ends. This CDR3 comprises 14 residues. Germline CDR1 MDHEN, CDR2 SYDVKM. The J gene is TRBJ2-1, the V gene TRBV28; D not resolved. Source: PBMCs, mostly from graft donor cells, taken 180 days after TCRalphabeta/CD19-depleted stem cell transplant. The receptor was isolated from a male patient between 2 and 10 years old who had a stem cell transplant for chronic granulomatous disease, so the T cells may come from the graft donor. The CDR3 bases are TGTGCCAGCAGTTTCCTTCGGAGAGGTAATGAGCAGTTCTTC. Encoded protein: CASSFLRRGNEQFF.